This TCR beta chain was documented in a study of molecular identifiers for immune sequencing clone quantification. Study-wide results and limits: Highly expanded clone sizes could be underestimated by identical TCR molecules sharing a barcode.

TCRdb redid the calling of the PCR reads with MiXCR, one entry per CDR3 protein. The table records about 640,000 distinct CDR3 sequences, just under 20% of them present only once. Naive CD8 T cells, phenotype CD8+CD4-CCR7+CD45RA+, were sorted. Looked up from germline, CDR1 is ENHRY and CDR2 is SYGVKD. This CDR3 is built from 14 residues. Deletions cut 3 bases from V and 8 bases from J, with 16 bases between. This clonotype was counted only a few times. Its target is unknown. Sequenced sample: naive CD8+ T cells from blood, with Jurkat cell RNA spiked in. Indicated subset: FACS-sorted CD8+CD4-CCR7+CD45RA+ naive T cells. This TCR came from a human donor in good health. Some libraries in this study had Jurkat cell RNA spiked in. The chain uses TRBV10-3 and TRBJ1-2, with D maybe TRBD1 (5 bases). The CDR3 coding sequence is TGTGCCATCAGTGATTCCCCGGCAGGGCAAGGCTACACCTTC. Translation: CAISDSPAGQGYTF.